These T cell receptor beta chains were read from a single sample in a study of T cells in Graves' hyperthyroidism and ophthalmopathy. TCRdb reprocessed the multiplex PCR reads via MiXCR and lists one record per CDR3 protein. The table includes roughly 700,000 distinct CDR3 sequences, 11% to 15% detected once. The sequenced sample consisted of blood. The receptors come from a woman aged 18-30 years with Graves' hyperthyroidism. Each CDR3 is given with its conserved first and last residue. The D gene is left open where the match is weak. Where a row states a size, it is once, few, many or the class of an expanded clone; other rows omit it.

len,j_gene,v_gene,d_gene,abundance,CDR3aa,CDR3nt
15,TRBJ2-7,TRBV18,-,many,CASSRYRDGNYEQYF,TGTGCCAGCTCACGTTACCGCGACGGCAACTACGAGCAGTACTTC
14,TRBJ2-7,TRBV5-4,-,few,CASSPGRVPYEQYF,TGTGCCAGCAGCCCGGGACGAGTACCCTACGAGCAGTACTTC
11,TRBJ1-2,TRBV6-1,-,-,CATQGGDGYTF,TGTGCCACCCAGGGCGGTGATGGCTACACCTTC
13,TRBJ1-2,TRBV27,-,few,CASRELSNYGYTF,TGTGCCAGCAGGGAACTTTCTAACTATGGCTACACCTTC
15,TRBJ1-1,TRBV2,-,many,CASSANPGRDTEAFF,TGTGCCAGCAGTGCTAACCCGGGCCGGGACACTGAAGCTTTCTTT
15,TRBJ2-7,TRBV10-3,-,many,CAISEGTPSSYEQYF,TGTGCCATCAGTGAAGGGACCCCTAGCTCCTACGAGCAGTACTTC
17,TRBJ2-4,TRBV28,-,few,CASSSPRQGLAKNIQYF,TGTGCCAGCAGTTCCCCCAGGCAGGGTCTGGCCAAAAACATTCAGTACTTC
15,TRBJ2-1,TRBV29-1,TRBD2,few,CSVKKREGLYNEQFF,TGCAGCGTTAAAAAGCGGGAGGGCCTATACAATGAGCAGTTCTTC
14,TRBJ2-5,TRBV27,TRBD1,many,CASSIQGADETQYF,TGTGCCAGCAGTATACAGGGGGCGGACGAGACCCAGTACTTC
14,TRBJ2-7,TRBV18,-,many,CASSVVLESYEQYF,TGTGCCAGCTCAGTAGTCTTGGAGTCCTACGAGCAGTACTTC
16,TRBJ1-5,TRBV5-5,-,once,CASGQLSGRGNQPQHF,TGTGCCAGCGGCCAGCTCTCCGGCAGGGGCAATCAGCCCCAGCATTTT
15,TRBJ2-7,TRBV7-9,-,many,CASSLGFGRTYEQYF,TGTGCCAGCAGCTTGGGGTTCGGCAGGACCTACGAGCAGTACTTC
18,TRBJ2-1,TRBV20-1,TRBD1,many,CSALMDRAEPSAYNEQFF,TGCAGTGCCCTAATGGACAGGGCTGAACCCTCTGCGTACAATGAGCAGTTCTTC
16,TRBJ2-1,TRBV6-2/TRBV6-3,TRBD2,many,CASRGPQRLAFYEQFF,TGTGCCAGCAGGGGACCCCAGCGACTAGCATTCTATGAGCAGTTCTTC
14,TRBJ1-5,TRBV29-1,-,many,CSVVAGNGNQPQHF,TGCAGCGTTGTGGCAGGGAATGGCAATCAGCCCCAGCATTTT
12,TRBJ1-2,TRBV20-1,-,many,CSARAQTYGYTF,TGCAGTGCTAGAGCTCAGACCTATGGCTACACCTTC
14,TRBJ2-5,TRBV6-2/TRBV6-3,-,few,CASSYGRPPETQYF,TGTGCCAGCAGTTACGGGCGCCCTCCGGAGACCCAGTACTTC
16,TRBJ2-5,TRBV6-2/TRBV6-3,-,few,CASSYSPRRAQETQYF,TGTGCCAGCAGTTATTCACCCCGACGGGCCCAAGAGACCCAGTACTTC
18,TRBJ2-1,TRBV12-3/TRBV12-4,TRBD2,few,CASSLFLGLAVSYNEQFF,TGTGCCAGCAGTTTATTCCTCGGACTAGCGGTCTCCTACAATGAGCAGTTCTTC
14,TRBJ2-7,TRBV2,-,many,CASSENRDTYEQYF,TGTGCCAGCAGTGAAAACAGGGATACCTACGAGCAGTACTTC
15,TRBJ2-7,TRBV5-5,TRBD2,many,CASSSLLAGVYEQYF,TGTGCCAGCAGTTCTCTTCTAGCGGGAGTCTACGAGCAGTACTTC
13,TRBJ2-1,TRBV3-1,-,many,CASSSLLLTWQFF,TGTGCCAGCAGCTCCCTTCTTTTGACCTGGCAGTTCTTC
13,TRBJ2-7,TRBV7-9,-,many,CASSSRTGYEQYF,TGTGCCAGCAGCTCGAGGACTGGGTACGAGCAGTACTTC
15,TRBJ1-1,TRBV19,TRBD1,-,CASRPGQKVNTEAFF,TGTGCCAGTAGACCGGGACAGAAAGTGAACACTGAAGCTTTCTTT
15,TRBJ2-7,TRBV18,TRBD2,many,CASSLASGRKDEQYF,TGTGCCAGCTCATTAGCTAGCGGGAGGAAAGACGAGCAGTACTTC
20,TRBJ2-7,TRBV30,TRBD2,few,CAWGDRGLAGGSRPRSKQYF,TGTGCCTGGGGGGACAGGGGACTAGCGGGAGGGTCCCGTCCCAGATCTAAGCAGTACTTC
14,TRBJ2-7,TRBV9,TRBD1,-,CASSDGTGGGEQYF,TGTGCCAGCAGCGATGGGACAGGTGGGGGCGAGCAGTACTTC
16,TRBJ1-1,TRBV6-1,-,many,CASSSTSWGSNTEAFF,TGTGCCAGCAGTTCCACGAGCTGGGGATCGAACACTGAAGCTTTCTTT
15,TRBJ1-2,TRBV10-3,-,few,CAISESVGQTYSYTF,TGTGCCATCAGTGAGTCGGTAGGACAGACGTATAGCTACACCTTC